This TCR beta chain was identified during a study of blood T cell repertoires in COVID-19. Study-wide context: Donors in the United States, Italy and Spain gave samples during acute or convalescent COVID-19. From T cells, B-cell-depleted T cells, or PBMCs came the material, which was cDNA or gDNA.

Trimming removed 4 bases at V and 2 bases at J, with 20 bases between. This CDR3 has 17 amino acids. Germline CDR1 and CDR2: MNHNS and SASEGT. Per the original methods: Nucleated cell counts were estimated from reference gene primer amplification. Data came from immunoSEQ multiplex PCR; TCRdb stores just in-frame clones and leaves some out. V, J and clone size were drawn from that table, and D and trimming were deduced from the DNA. The repertoire consists of 150,000 to 200,000 clones, with around nine tenths occurring once and the leading ten covering less than 3.5%. This TCR was sampled from a man aged 35 to 55 with active or convalescent COVID-19. The source material was peripheral blood. The V call is TRBV6-1, the J call TRBJ1-1; perhaps TRBD1 as D (6 bases). The CDR3, as DNA: TGTGCCAGCAGTGCCCAATCCCGACAGGTTTTAAACACTGAAGCTTTCTTT. Translating gives CASSAQSRQVLNTEAFF.